The 18 T cell receptor beta chains below come from one sample, sequenced in a study of shared clonotypes between healthy human individuals. It was CD45RO-negative cells, positively selected for CCR7, that made up naive CD8 cells, with terminally differentiated effector memory CD45RA+ cells excluded. Measured with immunoSEQ multiplex PCR; TCRdb has only the in-frame clones, and not every one. The sample shows fewer than 850,000 clones, about 96% of them seen only once. Sequenced: naive CD8+ T cells sorted from blood. Source of these receptors: a man younger than 40 in good health.

The CDR3 nucleotides are TGTGCCAGCAGCTTAGGTTCTAGCGGGACTCCCTTATACGAGCAGTACTTC. It specifies CASSLGSSGTPLYEQYF. The gene calls are TRBV11-2 and TRBJ2-7, with 9 positions matching TRBD2. With V trimmed by 1 base and J by 4 bases, 11 bases remained unmatched. This CDR3 is 17 amino acids long. Germline V gene lookup returns CDR1 SGHAT and CDR2 FQNNGV.

This clone was detected only once. CDR3 loop: CASSPLGPEGNTIYF. CDR3 DNA sequence: TGTGCCAGCAGCCCCCTCGGACCAGAAGGAAACACCATATATTTT. The chain is built from TRBV7-6 and TRBJ1-3, with unresolved D. This CDR3 has 15 amino acids. Germline CDR1 and CDR2: SGHVS and FNYEAQ. Trimming shortened V by 5 bases and J by 4 bases, and 15 bases separated the two germline ends.

The rearrangement uses TRBV27 and TRBJ2-1; 11 bases line up with TRBD2. Germline values: CDR1 MNHEY, CDR2 SMNVEV (reference sequence). There are 18 residues in the CDR3. With V trimmed by 5 bases and J by 4 bases, 13 bases remained unmatched. CDR3: CASSKHPGLADSYNEQFF. CDR3 DNA sequence: TGTGCCAGCAGTAAACACCCGGGACTAGCGGATTCGTACAATGAGCAGTTCTTC.

This chain links TRBV13 with TRBJ2-7, with 9 nucleotides matching TRBD1. The CDR3 length is 15 residues. V shed 4 bases and J 1 base; nucleotides not matched to a gene: 5. The germline V gene encodes CDR1 PRHDT and CDR2 FYEKMQ (reference sequence). CDR3 sequence (DNA): TGTGCCAGCAGCTCCCGGGACAGGGCATCCTACGAGCAGTACTTC. As protein: CASSSRDRASYEQYF.

The chain has TRBV6-5 and TRBJ1-1, with unresolved D. The germline V gene encodes CDR1 MNHEY and CDR2 SVGAGI. This CDR3 comprises 13 residues. V shed 2 bases and J shed 4 bases, with 8 bases lying between them. The CDR3 DNA reads TGTGCCAGCAGTTACGGGGAGGCCACTGAAGCTTTCTTT. Residues: CASSYGEATEAFF.

The chain couples TRBV7-9 to TRBJ1-1, with 11 bases fitting TRBD1. Germline V gives CDR1 SEHNR, CDR2 FQNEAQ (reference sequence). The CDR3 spans 15 residues. V trimming: 5 bases; J trimming: 4 bases; junction bases outside the gene matches: 6. The CDR3 nucleotides are TGTGCCAGCAGCCCGGACAGGGGGCAGGCCACTGAAGCTTTCTTT. This gives the protein CASSPDRGQATEAFF.

This chain joins TRBV6-5 and TRBJ1-1; D gene unclear. The V end was cut by 6 bases, the J end by 2 bases, with 16 bases between. Germline V lookup: CDR1 MNHEY, CDR2 SVGAGI. The CDR3 is 15 residues long. CDR3 sequence: CASSFRPGPNTEAFF. For the CDR3, the DNA is TGTGCCAGCAGCTTCCGGCCAGGCCCTAACACTGAAGCTTTCTTT.

The V gene is TRBV7-9, the J gene TRBJ2-1; the match to TRBD2 covers 7 bases. CDR1 and CDR2 from the germline V gene are SEHNR and FQNEAQ (reference sequence). V shed 5 bases, J shed 5 bases, and the junction held 9 bases outside the gene matches. The length of the CDR3 is 15 residues. Written as DNA, the CDR3 is TGTGCCAGCAGCAGAGGACTAGTAGGTGACAATGAGCAGTTCTTC. Its protein product is CASSRGLVGDNEQFF.

CDR3 loop: CASATTLGATYEQYF. CDR3 in DNA: TGCGCCAGCGCTACCACCCTCGGGGCAACCTACGAGCAGTACTTC. The chain carries TRBV5-1 and TRBJ2-7; either TRBD1 or TRBD2 may supply D (5 bases each). Germline V gene lookup returns CDR1 SGHRS and CDR2 YFSETQ. The CDR3 contains 15 residues. V lost 7 bases to trimming and J lost 2 bases, with 19 bases between them.

The J gene is TRBJ2-7, the V gene TRBV7-2; possible D gene TRBD2, 5 bases. Trimming stripped 5 bases from V and 7 bases from J, with 18 bases between. The CDR3 contains 14 residues. Germline V lookup: CDR1 SGHTA, CDR2 FQGNSA. CDR3 DNA: TGTGCCAGCAGCCCTCCTGACGAGACGGGGGAGCAGTACTTC. Translating it yields CASSPPDETGEQYF. Looking up the rest from reference TRBV7-2 and TRBJ2-7 gives the full variable domain: GAGVSQSPSNKVTEKGKDVELRCDPISGHTALYWYRQSLGQGLEFLIYFQGNSAPDKSGLPSDRFSAERTGGSVSTLTIQRTQQEDSAVYLCASSPPDETGEQYFGPGTRLTVT.

This clone was seen once. J is TRBJ2-5 and V is TRBV5-1; 13 bases match TRBD2. The end of the DNA aligns better with TRBJ2-7, so the J call may be wrong. Per the germline V gene, CDR1 is SGHRS and CDR2 is YFSETQ. CDR3 length: 16 residues. The CDR3 region has the DNA TGCGCCAGCAGCTTTGCGCGGACTAGCGGGAGCTACGAGCAGTACTTC. Its translation: CASSFARTSGSYEQYF.

The chain has TRBV9 and TRBJ2-2; maybe TRBD1 (6 bases). V lost 3 bases and J lost 0, with 15 bases in between. The length of the CDR3 is 17 residues. Germline V gene data show CDR1 as SGDLS and CDR2 as YYNGEE. CDR3 loop: CASSDSADSPNTGELFF. DNA for the CDR3: TGTGCCAGCAGCGACTCCGCGGACAGCCCGAACACCGGGGAGCTGTTTTTT.

The chain joins TRBV6-1 to TRBJ2-3; D may be TRBD2 (7 bases). The CDR3 totals 14 residues. V gave up 6 bases and J gave up 3 bases, with 13 bases separating them. CDR1 is MNHNS and CDR2 is SASEGT in the germline V gene. The CDR3 protein is CASRERDKTDTQYF. CDR3 in DNA: TGTGCCAGCAGAGAGCGGGACAAAACAGATACGCAGTATTTT.

The V call is TRBV18, the J call TRBJ2-7; D tentatively fits TRBD1 or TRBD2 (5 bases each). CDR1 and CDR2 (germline): KGHSH, LQKENI. The CDR3 covers 17 residues. The germline V and J ends were trimmed by 5 bases and 10 bases, with 30 bases remaining between them. The CDR3 is CASSNGASISPPFLQYF. The CDR3 nucleotides are TGTGCCAGCTCAAACGGGGCTTCTATCTCACCCCCATTTCTCCAGTACTTC.

This chain uses TRBV19 with TRBJ1-2; 8 nucleotides agree with TRBD1. Germline CDR1 and CDR2: LNHDA and SQIVND (reference sequence). V lost 3 bases, J lost 4 bases, and 13 bases stayed unmatched. The CDR3 runs 17 residues. For the CDR3, the DNA is TGTGCCAGTAGTATCCTTCCAGACAGGGGCACTATCTATGGCTACACCTTC. It is translated as CASSILPDRGTIYGYTF.

Concerning this clone itself: The sample has other DNA sequences that encode this CDR3 too. The chain combines TRBV9 with TRBJ2-1, with 12 bases aligning to TRBD2. Germline assignment: CDR1 SGDLS and CDR2 YYNGEE. Trimming cost V 4 bases and J 4 bases; bases outside gene matches: 6. This CDR3 spans 16 amino acids. CDR3 DNA: TGTGCCAGCAGCCCCAGGACTAGCGGGAATTACAATGAGCAGTTCTTC. As protein: CASSPRTSGNYNEQFF.

This clone was found a few times. The rearrangement joins TRBV15 to TRBJ2-1; D remains ambiguous. This CDR3 is built from 13 residues. Trimming shortened V by 6 bases and J by 2 bases, and 8 bases separated the two germline ends. Germline assignment: CDR1 LNHNV and CDR2 YYDKDF (reference sequence). Here the CDR3 reads CATSRVTYNEQFF. CDR3 coding DNA: TGTGCCACCAGTCGGGTAACCTACAATGAGCAGTTCTTC.

The J gene is TRBJ1-1, the V gene TRBV5-1; 7 nucleotides match TRBD1. Germline values: CDR1 SGHRS, CDR2 YFSETQ. The CDR3 is made up of 14 amino acids. V shed 4 bases, J shed 3 bases, and the junction held 6 bases outside the gene matches. CDR3 in DNA: TGCGCCAGCAGCCAAGACAGGGTTTACACTGAAGCTTTCTTT. Its translation: CASSQDRVYTEAFF.